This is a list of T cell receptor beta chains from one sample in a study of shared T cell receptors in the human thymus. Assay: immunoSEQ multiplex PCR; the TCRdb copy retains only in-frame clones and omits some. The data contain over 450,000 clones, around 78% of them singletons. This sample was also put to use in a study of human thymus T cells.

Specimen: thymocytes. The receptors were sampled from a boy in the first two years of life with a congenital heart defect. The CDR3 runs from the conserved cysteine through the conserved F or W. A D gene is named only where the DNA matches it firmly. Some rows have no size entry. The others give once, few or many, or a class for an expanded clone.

CDR3aa: CAFKRGNYYEQYF
d_gene: NA
abundance: NA
j_gene: TRBJ2-7
v_gene: TRBV30
len: 13

CDR3aa: CASSSPGGRVETQYF
d_gene: NA
abundance: NA
j_gene: TRBJ2-5
v_gene: TRBV28
len: 15

CDR3aa: CAWSIVREGARELFF
d_gene: TRBD2
abundance: NA
j_gene: TRBJ2-2
v_gene: TRBV30
len: 15

CDR3aa: CASSQSPTTGGNTEAFF
d_gene: NA
abundance: NA
j_gene: TRBJ1-1
v_gene: TRBV4-3
len: 17

CDR3aa: CASSQTQLLVRVLSYEQYF
d_gene: NA
abundance: few
j_gene: TRBJ2-7
v_gene: TRBV7-6
len: 19

CDR3aa: CASSQITGEAFF
d_gene: NA
abundance: few
j_gene: TRBJ1-1
v_gene: TRBV4-2
len: 12

CDR3aa: CASTCGGGDEQYF
d_gene: NA
abundance: once
j_gene: TRBJ2-7
v_gene: TRBV13
len: 13

CDR3aa: CASSSPRQGAEGVAKNIQYF
d_gene: TRBD1
abundance: NA
j_gene: TRBJ2-4
v_gene: TRBV28
len: 20

CDR3aa: CASSSGTGDCNEQFF
d_gene: TRBD1
abundance: NA
j_gene: TRBJ2-1
v_gene: TRBV11-2
len: 15

CDR3aa: CASSLTGKLYQPQHF
d_gene: NA
abundance: NA
j_gene: TRBJ1-5
v_gene: TRBV28
len: 15

CDR3aa: CASSFPQGPYGYTF
d_gene: NA
abundance: NA
j_gene: TRBJ1-2
v_gene: TRBV28
len: 14

CDR3aa: CASSYKGARGANVLTF
d_gene: TRBD1
abundance: few
j_gene: TRBJ2-6
v_gene: TRBV6-5
len: 16

CDR3aa: CASSYQQGRGTQYF
d_gene: NA
abundance: NA
j_gene: TRBJ2-3
v_gene: TRBV6-6
len: 14

CDR3aa: CAWSVLAGNEQFF
d_gene: TRBD2
abundance: NA
j_gene: TRBJ2-1
v_gene: TRBV30
len: 13

CDR3aa: CASSQEEGQGDSGELFF
d_gene: TRBD1
abundance: once
j_gene: TRBJ2-2
v_gene: TRBV4-3
len: 17

CDR3aa: CASSDRSIQYF
d_gene: NA
abundance: NA
j_gene: TRBJ2-4
v_gene: TRBV2
len: 11

CDR3aa: CASSMGGRDEQFF
d_gene: TRBD2
abundance: NA
j_gene: TRBJ2-1
v_gene: TRBV19
len: 13

CDR3aa: CASSGTSGRAWAAKNIQYF
d_gene: TRBD2
abundance: NA
j_gene: TRBJ2-4
v_gene: TRBV6-1
len: 19

CDR3aa: CASYPTSGSEQYF
d_gene: TRBD2
abundance: NA
j_gene: TRBJ2-7
v_gene: TRBV27
len: 13

CDR3aa: CASSSTTDTQYF
d_gene: NA
abundance: NA
j_gene: TRBJ2-3
v_gene: TRBV11-2
len: 12

CDR3aa: CASSSRQGRGTDTQYF
d_gene: TRBD1
abundance: NA
j_gene: TRBJ2-3
v_gene: TRBV5-1
len: 16

CDR3aa: CASSPTMRIRSNQPQHF
d_gene: NA
abundance: NA
j_gene: TRBJ1-5
v_gene: TRBV18
len: 17

CDR3aa: CATTPGQGARDTQYF
d_gene: TRBD1
abundance: NA
j_gene: TRBJ2-3
v_gene: TRBV10-2
len: 15

CDR3aa: CASRPGQGPEKLFF
d_gene: TRBD1
abundance: NA
j_gene: TRBJ1-4
v_gene: TRBV6-1
len: 14

CDR3aa: CASSGSGTAEAGVHDTQYF
d_gene: TRBD2
abundance: NA
j_gene: TRBJ2-3
v_gene: TRBV14
len: 19

CDR3aa: CASGLVRGRPALNTEAFF
d_gene: NA
abundance: NA
j_gene: TRBJ1-1
v_gene: TRBV12-5
len: 18

CDR3aa: CASRGDRGDTEAFF
d_gene: TRBD1
abundance: NA
j_gene: TRBJ1-1
v_gene: TRBV2
len: 14

CDR3aa: CAGLSGSSYEQYF
d_gene: TRBD2
abundance: NA
j_gene: TRBJ2-7
v_gene: TRBV2
len: 13

CDR3aa: CASSPKDRAQETQYF
d_gene: TRBD1
abundance: NA
j_gene: TRBJ2-5
v_gene: TRBV18
len: 15

CDR3aa: CASSSGPWGGDGNTIYF
d_gene: NA
abundance: NA
j_gene: TRBJ1-3
v_gene: TRBV27
len: 17

CDR3aa: CASSNRDIGMHYGYTF
d_gene: NA
abundance: NA
j_gene: TRBJ1-2
v_gene: TRBV19
len: 16

CDR3aa: CASSRRTAVSYTEAFF
d_gene: NA
abundance: once
j_gene: TRBJ1-1
v_gene: TRBV5-6
len: 16

CDR3aa: CASSELPDRGRRDEQFF
d_gene: TRBD1
abundance: few
j_gene: TRBJ2-1
v_gene: TRBV5-1
len: 17

CDR3aa: CASSKDTSGANVLTF
d_gene: NA
abundance: NA
j_gene: TRBJ2-6
v_gene: TRBV5-1
len: 15

CDR3aa: CAWSGQGIGRVEQYF
d_gene: NA
abundance: NA
j_gene: TRBJ2-7
v_gene: TRBV30
len: 15

CDR3aa: CASSLPRTGSTDTQYF
d_gene: TRBD1
abundance: NA
j_gene: TRBJ2-3
v_gene: TRBV5-1
len: 16

CDR3aa: CASSPGGAGETQYF
d_gene: TRBD2
abundance: NA
j_gene: TRBJ2-5
v_gene: TRBV6-6
len: 14

CDR3aa: CASSIHGQGEQYF
d_gene: TRBD1
abundance: NA
j_gene: TRBJ2-7
v_gene: TRBV19
len: 13

CDR3aa: CASSSRGTALGEQYF
d_gene: NA
abundance: once
j_gene: TRBJ2-7
v_gene: TRBV10-1
len: 15

CDR3aa: CASPGFGETQYF
d_gene: NA
abundance: NA
j_gene: TRBJ2-5
v_gene: TRBV19
len: 12

CDR3aa: CASRVTGDSYNEQFF
d_gene: TRBD1
abundance: few
j_gene: TRBJ2-1
v_gene: TRBV27
len: 15

CDR3aa: CASSDSQRAGANVLTF
d_gene: NA
abundance: NA
j_gene: TRBJ2-6
v_gene: TRBV6-4
len: 16

CDR3aa: CASSQVGDRSCYTF
d_gene: TRBD1
abundance: NA
j_gene: TRBJ1-2
v_gene: TRBV14
len: 14

CDR3aa: CASSLLSAGGKYNEQFF
d_gene: TRBD2
abundance: NA
j_gene: TRBJ2-1
v_gene: TRBV5-4
len: 17